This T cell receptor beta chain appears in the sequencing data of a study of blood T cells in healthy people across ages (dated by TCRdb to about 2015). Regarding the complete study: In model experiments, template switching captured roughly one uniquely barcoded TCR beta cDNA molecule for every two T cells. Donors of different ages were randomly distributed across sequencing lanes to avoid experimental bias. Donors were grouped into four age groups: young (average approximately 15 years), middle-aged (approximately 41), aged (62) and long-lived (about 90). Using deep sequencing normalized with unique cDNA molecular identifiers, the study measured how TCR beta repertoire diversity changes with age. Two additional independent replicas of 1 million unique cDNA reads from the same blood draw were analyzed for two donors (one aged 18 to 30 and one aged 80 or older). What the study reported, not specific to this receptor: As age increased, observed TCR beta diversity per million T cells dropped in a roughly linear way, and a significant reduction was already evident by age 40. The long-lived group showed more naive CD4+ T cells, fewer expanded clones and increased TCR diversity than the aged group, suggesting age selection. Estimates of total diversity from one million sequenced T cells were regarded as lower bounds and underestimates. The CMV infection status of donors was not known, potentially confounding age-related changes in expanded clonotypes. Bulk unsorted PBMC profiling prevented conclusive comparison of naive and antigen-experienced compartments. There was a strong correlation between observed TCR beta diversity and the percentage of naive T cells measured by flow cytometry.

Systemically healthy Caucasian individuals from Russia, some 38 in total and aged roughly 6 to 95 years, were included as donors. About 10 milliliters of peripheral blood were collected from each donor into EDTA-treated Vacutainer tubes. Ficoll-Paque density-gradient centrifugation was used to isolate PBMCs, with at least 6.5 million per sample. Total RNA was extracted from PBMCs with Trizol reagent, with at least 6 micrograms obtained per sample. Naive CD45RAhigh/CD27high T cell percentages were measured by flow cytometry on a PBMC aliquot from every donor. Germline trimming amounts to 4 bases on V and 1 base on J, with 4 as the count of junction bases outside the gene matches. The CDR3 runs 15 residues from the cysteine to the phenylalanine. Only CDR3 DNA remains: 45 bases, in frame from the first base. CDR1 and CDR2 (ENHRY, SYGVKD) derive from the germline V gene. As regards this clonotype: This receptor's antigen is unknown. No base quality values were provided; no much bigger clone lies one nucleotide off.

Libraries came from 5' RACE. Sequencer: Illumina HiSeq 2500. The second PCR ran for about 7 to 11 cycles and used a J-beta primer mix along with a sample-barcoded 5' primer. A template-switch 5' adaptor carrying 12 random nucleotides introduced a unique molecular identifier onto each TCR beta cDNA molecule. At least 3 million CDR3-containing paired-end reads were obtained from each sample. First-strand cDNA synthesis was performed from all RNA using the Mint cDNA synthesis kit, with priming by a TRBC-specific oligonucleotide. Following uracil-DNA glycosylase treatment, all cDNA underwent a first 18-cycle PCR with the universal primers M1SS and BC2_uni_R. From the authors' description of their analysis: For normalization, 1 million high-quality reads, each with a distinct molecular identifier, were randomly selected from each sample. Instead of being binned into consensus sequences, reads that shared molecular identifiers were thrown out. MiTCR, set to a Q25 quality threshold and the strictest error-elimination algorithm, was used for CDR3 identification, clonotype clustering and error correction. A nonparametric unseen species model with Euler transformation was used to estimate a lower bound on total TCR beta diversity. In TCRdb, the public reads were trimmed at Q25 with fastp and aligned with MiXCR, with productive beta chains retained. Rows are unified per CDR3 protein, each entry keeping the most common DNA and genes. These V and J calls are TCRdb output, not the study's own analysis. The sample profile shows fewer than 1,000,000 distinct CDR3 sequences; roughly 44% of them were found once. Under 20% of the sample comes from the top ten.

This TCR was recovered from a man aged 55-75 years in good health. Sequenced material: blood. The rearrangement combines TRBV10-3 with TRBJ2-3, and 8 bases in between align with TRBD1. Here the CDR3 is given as CAISGPGQGTDTQYF. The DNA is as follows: TGTGCCATCAGTGGACCGGGACAGGGCACAGATACGCAGTATTTT.